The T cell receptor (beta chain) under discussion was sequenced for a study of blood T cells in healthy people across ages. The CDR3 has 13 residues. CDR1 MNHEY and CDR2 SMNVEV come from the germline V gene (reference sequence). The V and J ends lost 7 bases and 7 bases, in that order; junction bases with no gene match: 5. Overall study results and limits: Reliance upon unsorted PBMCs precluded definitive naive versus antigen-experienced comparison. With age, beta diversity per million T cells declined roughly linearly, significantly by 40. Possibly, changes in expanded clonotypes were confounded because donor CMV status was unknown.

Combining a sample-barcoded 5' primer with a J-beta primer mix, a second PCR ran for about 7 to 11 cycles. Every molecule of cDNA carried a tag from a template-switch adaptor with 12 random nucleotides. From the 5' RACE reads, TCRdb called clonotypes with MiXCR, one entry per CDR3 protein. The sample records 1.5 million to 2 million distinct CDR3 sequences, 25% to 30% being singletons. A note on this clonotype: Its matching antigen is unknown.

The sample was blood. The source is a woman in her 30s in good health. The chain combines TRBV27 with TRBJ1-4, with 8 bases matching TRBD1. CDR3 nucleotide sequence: TGTGCCAGCAAAGGACAGGGTTTTGAAAAACTGTTTTTT. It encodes CASKGQGFEKLFF.